These 2 T cell receptor beta chains originate from one sample sequenced in a study of CD8+ T cells in alopecia areata. Once RNA had been extracted, it was reverse transcribed into cDNA to act as the sequencing template. Clones were sequenced by immunoSEQ multiplex PCR, and TCRdb holds only the in-frame ones, with some missing. The table includes about 140,000 clones, 82% detected once. Treatment of the sample: oral pan-JAK inhibitor, 5-10 mg twice daily. The specimen comprised CD8+ T cells sorted from blood, sampled at week 4, from a patient treated with tofacitinib. The receptors come from a human donor with alopecia areata.

The rearrangement links TRBV29-1 to TRBJ2-5, with 9 bases fitting TRBD2. The CDR3 length is 15 residues. V was clipped by 0 bases and J by 3 bases; unmatched bases: 5. Per the germline V gene, CDR1 is SQVTM and CDR2 is ANQGSEA. CDR3 amino acids: CSVEDQASGKETQYF. DNA for the CDR3: TGCAGCGTTGAAGATCAGGCTAGCGGGAAAGAGACCCAGTACTTC.

This rearrangement joins TRBV27 to TRBJ2-3, with a weak D call TRBD2 (6 bases). CDR1 is MNHEY and CDR2 is SMNVEV in the germline V gene (reference sequence). The CDR3 sequence is 14 residues long. V shed 3 bases and J shed 2 bases, with 9 bases lying between them. In DNA form, the CDR3 reads TGTGCCAGCAGTTTTGGGGGGAACACAGATACGCAGTATTTT. Its protein product is CASSFGGNTDTQYF.